This T cell receptor beta chain was recorded in a study of molecular identifiers for immune sequencing clone quantification. This CDR3 region has 14 residues. Germline values: CDR1 GTSNPN, CDR2 SVGIG (reference sequence). V gave up 4 bases and J gave up 6 bases, with 16 bases separating them. For naive CD8 T cells, sorting used the CD8+CD4-CCR7+CD45RA+ phenotype. TCRdb independently ran MiXCR on the PCR reads; one entry per CDR3 protein. In the table there are approximately 680,000 distinct CDR3 sequences, roughly 23% of which are singletons. This clonotype was seen more than once but under ten times.

Specimen: naive CD8+ T cells from blood, with Jurkat cell RNA spiked in. Stated subset: FACS-sorted CD8+CD4-CCR7+CD45RA+ naive T cells. The sequence was obtained from a human donor in good health. Some libraries in this study had Jurkat cell RNA spiked in. The rearrangement links TRBV30 to TRBJ2-1; D unresolved. CDR3 sequence: CAWNVLIVGNEQFF. CDR3 sequence (DNA): TGTGCCTGGAATGTCCTAATCGTAGGCAATGAGCAGTTCTTC.